What follows is one TCR beta chain and its context. Clones were read by immunoSEQ multiplex PCR, and TCRdb kept only the in-frame ones, dropping some. The sample holds roughly 59,000 clones, approximately 86% seen once. The sample belongs to a study of OX40 agonist ivuxolimab in advanced cancers. Study-level information: Patients were treated with ivuxolimab, an agonistic anti-OX40 (CD134) antibody. Therapy given before enrollment (anti-PD-1, anti-PD-L1 or anti-CTLA-4) was allowed, and under 45% had some.

This clonotype was sampled from an adult with an advanced solid tumor such as melanoma, head and neck, liver or kidney cancer. The specimen comprised CD4+ or CD8+ T cells sorted from blood, sampled in a trial of the OX40 agonist ivuxolimab.

This CDR3 reads CASSILGQAISNQPQHF. The CDR3 coding sequence is TGTGCCAGTAGTATTTTGGGACAGGCAATTAGCAATCAGCCCCAGCATTTT. V is TRBV19 and J is TRBJ1-5; 8 bases line up with TRBD1. The J segment lost 0 bases and the V segment lost 3 bases, leaving 7 bases of the junction unmatched. The CDR3 consists of 17 residues. Germline loops: CDR1 LNHDA, CDR2 SQIVND (reference sequence).